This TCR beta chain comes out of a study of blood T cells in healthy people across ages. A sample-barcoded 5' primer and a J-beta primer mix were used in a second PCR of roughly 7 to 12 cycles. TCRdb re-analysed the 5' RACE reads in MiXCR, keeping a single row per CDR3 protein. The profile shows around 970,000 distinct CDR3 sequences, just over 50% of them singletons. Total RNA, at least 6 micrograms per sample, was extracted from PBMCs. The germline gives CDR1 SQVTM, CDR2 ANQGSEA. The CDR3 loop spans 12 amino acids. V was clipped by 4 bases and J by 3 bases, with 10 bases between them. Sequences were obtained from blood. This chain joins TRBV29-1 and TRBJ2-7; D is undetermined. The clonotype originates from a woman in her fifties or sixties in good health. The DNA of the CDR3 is TGCAGCGTTGTAGATTACCGCTACGAGCAGTACTTC. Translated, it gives CSVVDYRYEQYF.